A selection of T cell receptor beta chains follows, all from one sample in a study of chemoradiotherapy in HPV16-positive cancers. Clones were read by immunoSEQ multiplex PCR, and TCRdb kept only the in-frame ones, dropping some. The table shows about 10,000 clones, with roughly 83% occurring only once. Sequencing used blood, obtained from a patient who underwent chemoradiotherapy. The receptors derive from a human donor with HPV-associated anogenital cancer. Both conserved end residues are part of each CDR3. Each record gives: D gene, J gene, clone size, V gene, CDR3 protein, CDR3 DNA. D genes are given only for firm matches. Size is stated for part of the rows, as once, few or many counts, or as a class when the clone is expanded.

d_call: TRBD2; j_call: TRBJ2-3; clone_size: NA; v_call: TRBV7-8; cdr3_aa: CASSLGVAGGRSTDTQYF; cdr3_nt: TGTGCCAGCAGCTTAGGGGTAGCGGGGGGGCGGAGCACAGATACGCAGTATTTT
d_call: TRBD2; j_call: TRBJ2-2; clone_size: NA; v_call: TRBV19; cdr3_aa: CASSIGAGGLGGELFF; cdr3_nt: TGTGCCAGTAGTATCGGAGCGGGGGGGCTCGGCGGGGAGCTGTTTTTT
d_call: NA; j_call: TRBJ1-4; clone_size: NA; v_call: TRBV19; cdr3_aa: CASSIGGGNEKLFF; cdr3_nt: TGTGCCAGTAGTATTGGAGGGGGGAATGAAAAACTGTTTTTT
d_call: TRBD1; j_call: TRBJ1-2; clone_size: NA; v_call: TRBV2; cdr3_aa: CASRPQGALSYGYTF; cdr3_nt: TGTGCCAGCAGACCACAGGGGGCCCTCTCCTATGGCTACACCTTC
d_call: NA; j_call: TRBJ2-2; clone_size: NA; v_call: TRBV21-1; cdr3_aa: CASSRTSGFLYTGELFF; cdr3_nt: TGTGCCAGCAGCAGGACCTCAGGGTTTCTCTACACCGGGGAGCTGTTTTTT
d_call: NA; j_call: TRBJ2-5; clone_size: NA; v_call: TRBV5-5; cdr3_aa: CASHRVLETQYF; cdr3_nt: TGTGCAAGCCACCGGGTGTTGGAGACCCAGTACTTC
d_call: NA; j_call: TRBJ1-1; clone_size: NA; v_call: TRBV7-2; cdr3_aa: CASRQGMNTEAFF; cdr3_nt: TGTGCCAGCAGACAGGGAATGAACACTGAAGCTTTCTTT
d_call: TRBD2; j_call: TRBJ2-7; clone_size: NA; v_call: TRBV18; cdr3_aa: CASSPGAGGPTTGEQYF; cdr3_nt: TGTGCCAGCTCCCCCGGAGCGGGGGGTCCAACCACGGGCGAGCAGTACTTC
d_call: NA; j_call: TRBJ2-2; clone_size: NA; v_call: TRBV7-2; cdr3_aa: CASSRPGAGELFF; cdr3_nt: TGTGCCAGCAGCCGACCGGGCGCCGGGGAGCTGTTTTTT
d_call: NA; j_call: TRBJ2-1; clone_size: NA; v_call: TRBV9; cdr3_aa: CASSVRGGNEQFF; cdr3_nt: TGTGCCAGCAGCGTAAGAGGCGGTAATGAGCAGTTCTTC
d_call: NA; j_call: TRBJ1-3; clone_size: NA; v_call: TRBV5-6; cdr3_aa: CASSKPTGSGNTIYF; cdr3_nt: TGTGCCAGCAGCAAGCCCACAGGCTCTGGAAACACCATATATTTT
d_call: NA; j_call: TRBJ2-5; clone_size: NA; v_call: TRBV5-8; cdr3_aa: CASSLAPPLETQYF; cdr3_nt: TGTGCCAGCAGCTTGGCCCCCCCATTGGAGACCCAGTACTTC
d_call: TRBD1; j_call: TRBJ2-2; clone_size: NA; v_call: TRBV9; cdr3_aa: CASSVVDRAPNTGELFF; cdr3_nt: TGTGCCAGCAGCGTAGTAGACAGGGCCCCGAACACCGGGGAGCTGTTTTTT
d_call: TRBD1; j_call: TRBJ2-7; clone_size: once; v_call: TRBV30; cdr3_aa: CAWSPKTGGSYEQYF; cdr3_nt: TGTGCCTGGAGTCCTAAAACAGGGGGCTCCTACGAGCAGTACTTC
d_call: NA; j_call: TRBJ2-7; clone_size: few; v_call: TRBV7-2; cdr3_aa: CASSFGTATYEQYF; cdr3_nt: TGTGCCAGCAGTTTTGGGACGGCGACCTACGAGCAGTACTTC
d_call: NA; j_call: TRBJ2-2; clone_size: NA; v_call: TRBV10-1; cdr3_aa: CASSGRGNTGELFF; cdr3_nt: TGCGCCAGCAGTGGTAGGGGGAACACCGGGGAGCTGTTTTTT
d_call: NA; j_call: TRBJ2-7; clone_size: NA; v_call: TRBV19; cdr3_aa: CASSYLAGREQYF; cdr3_nt: TGTGCCAGTAGCTACCTCGCGGGCAGAGAGCAGTACTTC
d_call: NA; j_call: TRBJ1-3; clone_size: NA; v_call: TRBV7-8; cdr3_aa: CASSLARQAGSNTIYF; cdr3_nt: TGTGCCAGCAGCTTAGCGAGACAAGCTGGATCAAACACCATATATTTT
d_call: NA; j_call: TRBJ1-2; clone_size: NA; v_call: TRBV19; cdr3_aa: CASTTPGWTNYGYTF; cdr3_nt: TGTGCCAGTACTACCCCCGGGTGGACAAACTATGGCTACACCTTC
d_call: NA; j_call: TRBJ1-3; clone_size: NA; v_call: TRBV30; cdr3_aa: CAWTPGQVGHTIYF; cdr3_nt: TGTGCCTGGACCCCCGGCCAGGTGGGACACACCATATATTTT
d_call: NA; j_call: TRBJ1-1; clone_size: few; v_call: TRBV7-9; cdr3_aa: CASSVRMGKPFEAFF; cdr3_nt: TGTGCCAGCAGCGTACGAATGGGCAAACCTTTCGAAGCTTTCTTT
d_call: NA; j_call: TRBJ1-1; clone_size: NA; v_call: TRBV30; cdr3_aa: CAARDGPTEAFF; cdr3_nt: TGTGCGGCAAGGGACGGACCTACTGAAGCTTTCTTT
d_call: NA; j_call: TRBJ2-5; clone_size: NA; v_call: TRBV6-5; cdr3_aa: CASSYSDLPRETQYF; cdr3_nt: TGTGCCAGCAGTTACTCGGACTTGCCCCGAGAGACCCAGTACTTC
d_call: TRBD1; j_call: TRBJ1-4; clone_size: NA; v_call: TRBV28; cdr3_aa: CASSQRRGHSEKLFF; cdr3_nt: TGTGCCAGCAGTCAGCGCAGGGGGCACAGTGAAAAACTGTTTTTT
d_call: NA; j_call: TRBJ2-7; clone_size: few; v_call: TRBV19; cdr3_aa: CASSRGNTNEQYF; cdr3_nt: TGTGCCAGTAGTAGGGGGAACACCAACGAGCAGTACTTC
d_call: NA; j_call: TRBJ2-2; clone_size: NA; v_call: TRBV6-6; cdr3_aa: CASRIDPDTGELFF; cdr3_nt: TGTGCCAGCAGAATAGACCCTGACACCGGGGAGCTGTTTTTT
d_call: NA; j_call: TRBJ1-6; clone_size: NA; v_call: TRBV14; cdr3_aa: CASSQDPQGRSPLHF; cdr3_nt: TGTGCCAGCAGCCAAGATCCCCAAGGACGCTCACCCCTCCACTTT
d_call: NA; j_call: TRBJ1-6; clone_size: NA; v_call: TRBV5-6; cdr3_aa: CASSPLNDGFNSPLHF; cdr3_nt: TGTGCCAGCAGCCCTTTAAATGACGGATTTAATTCACCCCTCCACTTT
d_call: TRBD1; j_call: TRBJ1-2; clone_size: NA; v_call: TRBV7-8; cdr3_aa: CASKMPIGQGGGYTF; cdr3_nt: TGTGCCAGCAAAATGCCCATAGGACAGGGAGGTGGCTACACCTTC
d_call: NA; j_call: TRBJ2-1; clone_size: NA; v_call: TRBV6-1; cdr3_aa: CASSERGAGWNEQFF; cdr3_nt: TGTGCCAGCAGTGAAAGGGGGGCAGGGTGGAATGAGCAGTTCTTC
d_call: NA; j_call: TRBJ1-6; clone_size: NA; v_call: TRBV9; cdr3_aa: CASSVASVQVNSPLHF; cdr3_nt: TGTGCCAGCAGCGTAGCCTCGGTCCAGGTTAATTCACCCCTCCACTTT
d_call: NA; j_call: TRBJ2-5; clone_size: NA; v_call: TRBV5-1; cdr3_aa: CASSFGDTGSQETQYF; cdr3_nt: TGCGCCAGCAGCTTCGGAGACACGGGGTCCCAAGAGACCCAGTACTTC
d_call: NA; j_call: TRBJ1-1; clone_size: few; v_call: TRBV7-9; cdr3_aa: CASSLGGVEAFF; cdr3_nt: TGTGCCAGCAGCTTAGGTGGAGTTGAAGCTTTCTTT
d_call: NA; j_call: TRBJ2-2; clone_size: NA; v_call: TRBV19; cdr3_aa: CASSMVQGGTGELFF; cdr3_nt: TGTGCCAGTAGTATGGTACAGGGTGGGACCGGGGAGCTGTTTTTT
d_call: TRBD1; j_call: TRBJ2-7; clone_size: NA; v_call: TRBV5-1; cdr3_aa: CANRDRGPGGDEQYF; cdr3_nt: TGCGCCAACCGGGACAGGGGGCCCGGGGGCGACGAGCAGTACTTC
d_call: TRBD2; j_call: TRBJ2-7; clone_size: once; v_call: TRBV5-5; cdr3_aa: CASSLGSGGASYEQYF; cdr3_nt: TGTGCCAGCAGCTTGGGTAGCGGGGGGGCATCCTACGAGCAGTACTTC
d_call: TRBD1; j_call: TRBJ1-2; clone_size: NA; v_call: TRBV11-3; cdr3_aa: CASSADRVYGYTF; cdr3_nt: TGTGCCAGCAGCGCTGACAGGGTCTATGGCTACACCTTC
d_call: NA; j_call: TRBJ2-5; clone_size: NA; v_call: TRBV4-2; cdr3_aa: CASSQVWADQETQYF; cdr3_nt: TGTGCCAGCAGCCAAGTTTGGGCGGACCAAGAGACCCAGTACTTC
d_call: NA; j_call: TRBJ1-2; clone_size: NA; v_call: TRBV29-1; cdr3_aa: CSAKGQPGGYGYTF; cdr3_nt: TGCAGCGCTAAAGGACAGCCCGGCGGCTATGGCTACACCTTC
d_call: TRBD2; j_call: TRBJ2-7; clone_size: NA; v_call: TRBV4-2; cdr3_aa: CASSPRTSSHEQYF; cdr3_nt: TGTGCCAGCAGCCCCCGGACTAGCTCCCACGAGCAGTACTTC
d_call: NA; j_call: TRBJ1-6; clone_size: once; v_call: TRBV30; cdr3_aa: CAWSLQGSPLHF; cdr3_nt: TGTGCCTGGAGCCTACAGGGATCACCCCTCCACTTT
d_call: NA; j_call: TRBJ2-5; clone_size: NA; v_call: TRBV7-9; cdr3_aa: CASSLGLKGSQYF; cdr3_nt: TGTGCCAGCAGCTTAGGTCTAAAAGGCTCCCAGTACTTC
d_call: NA; j_call: TRBJ1-5; clone_size: NA; v_call: TRBV6-5; cdr3_aa: CASSPEYSNQPQHF; cdr3_nt: TGTGCCAGCAGCCCAGAGTATAGCAATCAGCCCCAGCATTTT
d_call: NA; j_call: TRBJ1-1; clone_size: NA; v_call: TRBV7-9; cdr3_aa: CASSFSPEAFF; cdr3_nt: TGTGCCAGCAGCTTCTCACCTGAAGCTTTCTTT
d_call: TRBD1; j_call: TRBJ1-2; clone_size: few; v_call: TRBV5-6; cdr3_aa: CASSVGQGSGYTF; cdr3_nt: TGTGCCAGCAGCGTGGGACAGGGTAGTGGCTACACCTTC
d_call: NA; j_call: TRBJ1-1; clone_size: NA; v_call: TRBV7-2; cdr3_aa: CASSLNFKGAEAFF; cdr3_nt: TGTGCCAGCAGCCTCAATTTTAAGGGCGCTGAAGCTTTCTTT
d_call: NA; j_call: TRBJ2-3; clone_size: NA; v_call: TRBV10-3; cdr3_aa: CAISGQASTDTQYF; cdr3_nt: TGTGCCATCAGTGGTCAGGCCTCCACAGATACGCAGTATTTT
d_call: NA; j_call: TRBJ1-6; clone_size: NA; v_call: TRBV6-1; cdr3_aa: CASSERFQDSPLHF; cdr3_nt: TGTGCCAGCAGTGAGCGGTTCCAGGATTCACCCCTCCACTTT
d_call: NA; j_call: TRBJ2-7; clone_size: NA; v_call: TRBV5-4; cdr3_aa: CASSTGASYEQYF; cdr3_nt: TGTGCCAGCAGCACAGGAGCCTCCTACGAGCAGTACTTC
d_call: NA; j_call: TRBJ2-1; clone_size: few; v_call: TRBV11-2; cdr3_aa: CASSVGTSEQFF; cdr3_nt: TGTGCCAGCAGCGTGGGTACGAGTGAGCAGTTCTTC
d_call: TRBD1; j_call: TRBJ1-2; clone_size: NA; v_call: TRBV9; cdr3_aa: CASSGTGGYGYTF; cdr3_nt: TGTGCCAGCAGCGGGACAGGGGGCTATGGCTACACCTTC
d_call: TRBD1; j_call: TRBJ2-3; clone_size: NA; v_call: TRBV5-6; cdr3_aa: CASSLQGMVLSTDTQYF; cdr3_nt: TGTGCCAGCAGCTTACAGGGGATGGTCCTTAGCACAGATACGCAGTATTTT
d_call: NA; j_call: TRBJ1-1; clone_size: NA; v_call: TRBV7-6; cdr3_aa: CASSFGGLNTEAFF; cdr3_nt: TGTGCCAGCAGCTTCGGGGGTCTAAACACTGAAGCTTTCTTT
d_call: TRBD1; j_call: TRBJ2-2; clone_size: NA; v_call: TRBV7-3; cdr3_aa: CASSPGTGTNTGELFF; cdr3_nt: TGTGCCAGCAGCCCTGGGACAGGGACTAACACCGGGGAGCTGTTTTTT
d_call: NA; j_call: TRBJ2-3; clone_size: NA; v_call: TRBV9; cdr3_aa: CASSVETGSTDTQYF; cdr3_nt: TGTGCCAGCAGCGTAGAGACAGGTAGCACAGATACGCAGTATTTT
d_call: NA; j_call: TRBJ2-7; clone_size: NA; v_call: TRBV4-1; cdr3_aa: CASSQDLRGPVEQYF; cdr3_nt: TGCGCCAGCAGCCAAGATTTGCGGGGACCTGTCGAGCAGTACTTC
d_call: NA; j_call: TRBJ2-5; clone_size: NA; v_call: TRBV11-3; cdr3_aa: CASSRTVQETQYF; cdr3_nt: TGTGCCAGCAGCAGGACAGTCCAAGAGACCCAGTACTTC
d_call: TRBD1; j_call: TRBJ1-1; clone_size: NA; v_call: TRBV9; cdr3_aa: CASSPRSGGLMNTEAFF; cdr3_nt: TGTGCCAGCAGCCCTCGGTCAGGGGGACTAATGAACACTGAAGCTTTCTTT